This T cell receptor beta chain was identified in a study of metastatic and nonmetastatic thyroid tumors (dated by TCRdb to the early 2020s). A note on the overall study: Repertoires from peripheral blood and from tumor or nodule tissue samples of malignant and benign thyroid patients were compared. The paper's findings and limits, for the study overall: In both blood and tumor samples, malignant tumors were reported to have significantly higher TCR beta diversity than benign nodules.

The protocol used for the library was PCR. The instrument was an Illumina HiSeq 4000. High-throughput sequencing was used to profile the CDR3 region of the TCR beta-chain in every patient. On the authors' methods: Drawing on CDR3 differences between clinicopathological groups, the researchers built a classifier meant to tell apart patients with distant-metastatic papillary thyroid cancer. The Shannon index was used to assess repertoire diversity, and the Morisita-Horn index was used to assess tumor-blood repertoire similarity. TCRdb reworked the public reads: Q25 trimming with fastp, MiXCR clone assembly, productive beta chains retained. The V and J calls come from TCRdb's annotation, not from the publication. This sample lists tens of thousands of clones; just over 4% were detected once. About 20% of the sample goes to the ten largest clones. This clone was seen a handful of times. Its antigen remains unidentified. No base quality values were provided; no much bigger clone lies one nucleotide off.

CDR3 length: 14 amino acids, cysteine to phenylalanine. The entry retains the CDR3 DNA only, 42 bases that are in frame from base 1. V gives up 2 bases and J gives up 5 bases, and the segment between their germline ends measures 12 bases. CDR1 and CDR2, per the germline V gene, are SGHAT and FQNNGV. No patient had received any treatment before thyroid surgery. The study retrospectively analysed patient clinical samples collected from about 2012 to 2018 using T-cell receptor beta sequencing. Sequencing was carried out using blood. The chain is made from TRBV11-2 and TRBJ2-5; the D gene is possibly TRBD1, with 5 bases matching. The receptor was isolated from a female donor with papillary thyroid cancer or a benign thyroid nodule (not recorded which). Some clones in this sample may be carry-over from other donors' samples. CDR3 sequence: CASSLQGRWETQYF. The nucleotide sequence reads as follows: TGTGCCAGCAGCTTACAGGGCAGGTGGGAGACCCAGTACTTC.